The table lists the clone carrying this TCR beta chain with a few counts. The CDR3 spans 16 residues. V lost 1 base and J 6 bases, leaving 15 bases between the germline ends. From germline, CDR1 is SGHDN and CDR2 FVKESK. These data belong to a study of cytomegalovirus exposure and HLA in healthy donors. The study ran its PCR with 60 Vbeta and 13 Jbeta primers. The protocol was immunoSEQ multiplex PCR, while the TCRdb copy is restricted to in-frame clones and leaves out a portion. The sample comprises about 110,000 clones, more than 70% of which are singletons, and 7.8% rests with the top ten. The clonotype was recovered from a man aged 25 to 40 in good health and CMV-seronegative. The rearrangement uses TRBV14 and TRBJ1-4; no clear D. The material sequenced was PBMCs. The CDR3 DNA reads TGTGCCAGCAGCCAAGGGGCATGGAGGCGGTATGAAAAACTGTTTTTT. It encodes CASSQGAWRRYEKLFF.